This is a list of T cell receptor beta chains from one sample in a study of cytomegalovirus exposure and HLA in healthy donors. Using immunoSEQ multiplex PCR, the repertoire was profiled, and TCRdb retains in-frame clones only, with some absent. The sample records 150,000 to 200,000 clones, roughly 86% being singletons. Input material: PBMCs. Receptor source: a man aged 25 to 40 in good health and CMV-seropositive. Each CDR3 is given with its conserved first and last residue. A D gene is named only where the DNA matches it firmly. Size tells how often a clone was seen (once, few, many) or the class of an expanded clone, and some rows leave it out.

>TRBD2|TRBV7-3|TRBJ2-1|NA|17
CASSLEAGGPSYNEQFF
TGTGCCAGCAGCTTAGAGGCGGGAGGGCCGAGTTACAATGAGCAGTTCTTC
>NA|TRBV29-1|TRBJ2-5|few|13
CSVWGKTQETQYF
TGCAGCGTTTGGGGGAAGACCCAAGAGACCCAGTACTTC
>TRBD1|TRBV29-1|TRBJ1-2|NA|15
CSVRTGAVLGYGYTF
TGCAGCGTCCGGACAGGGGCCGTTCTGGGGTATGGCTACACCTTC
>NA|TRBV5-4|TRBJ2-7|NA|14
CASSPQTGSYEQYF
TGTGCCAGCAGCCCTCAAACGGGGTCCTACGAGCAGTACTTC
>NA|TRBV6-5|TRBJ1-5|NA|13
CASSYDRNQPQHF
TGTGCCAGCAGTTACGACAGGAATCAGCCCCAGCATTTT
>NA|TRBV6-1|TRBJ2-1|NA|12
CASSSYNNEQFF
TGTGCCAGCAGCTCGTATAACAATGAGCAGTTCTTC
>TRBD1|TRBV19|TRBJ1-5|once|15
CASIGTGRNNQPQHF
TGTGCCAGTATCGGGACAGGGCGGAACAATCAGCCCCAGCATTTT
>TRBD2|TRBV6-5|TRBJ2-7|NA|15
CASIMRSGATYEQYF
TGTGCCAGCATAATGCGGAGCGGGGCCACCTACGAGCAGTACTTC
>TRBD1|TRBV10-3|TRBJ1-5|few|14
CAISKTGSNQPQHF
TGTGCCATCAGCAAGACAGGGAGCAATCAGCCCCAGCATTTT
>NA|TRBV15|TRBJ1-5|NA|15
CATSRDPRQQQPQHF
TGTGCCACCAGCAGAGATCCCAGACAGCAGCAGCCCCAGCATTTT